The 14 T cell receptor beta chains below were found in one sample sequenced in a study of CD4 T cells in relation to SARS-CoV-2 and coronaviruses. The protocol was immunoSEQ multiplex PCR, while the TCRdb copy is restricted to in-frame clones and leaves out a portion. Here the sample spans 26,000 or so clones, 70% to 80% being singletons. Their antigens are not known. Before the COVID-19 pandemic, during about 2010-2018, CD4+ T cells were taken from unexposed donors. Isolation of CD4+ T cells took place after approximately eleven days in culture. Source material: CD4+ T cells from PBMCs, cultured in vitro. Receptors originate from a human donor in good health.

The rearrangement joins TRBV7-3 to TRBJ2-3; 8 bases agree with TRBD2. This CDR3 is 14 amino acids long. Germline V gene lookup returns CDR1 SGHTA and CDR2 FQGTGA. The V and J ends lost 3 bases and 5 bases, in that order; junction bases with no gene match: 4. CDR3 region: CASSFGGGGDTQYF. The CDR3 coding sequence is TGTGCCAGCAGCTTCGGGGGGGGAGGAGATACGCAGTATTTT.

As concerns this clone: At one of its ends the junction is not consistent with the germline gene, which may arise from a read error. V gene TRBV7-7 combines with J gene TRBJ2-5; D is possibly TRBD1 or TRBD2 (5 bases each). The CDR3 consists of 15 residues. CDR1 is SSHAT and CDR2 is FNYEAQ in the germline V gene (reference sequence). The CDR3 reads CASTPLGTPGETQYF. Here the CDR3 DNA reads TGTGCTAGCACCCCCCTCGGGACCCCGGGGGAGACCCAGTACTTC.

The chain uses TRBV6-5 and TRBJ2-7; 12 bases are a match to TRBD2. The CDR3 has 15 amino acids. V gave up 5 bases and J gave up 0 bases; unmatched junction bases: 2. Germline V gene data show CDR1 as MNHEY and CDR2 as SVGAGI. The CDR3 DNA reads as TGTGCCAGCAGTAAGACTAGCGGGAGCTCCTACGAGCAGTACTTC. This sequence encodes CASSKTSGSSYEQYF.

This clone has just one count. V is TRBV3-1 (or the pseudogene TRBV3-2) and J is TRBJ1-3; tentatively, D is TRBD1 (5 bases). The V gene lost 1 base and the J gene lost 9 bases, with 16 bases spanning the gap. The CDR3 is 15 amino acids. In germline, CDR1 is LGHDT, CDR2 YNNKEL (reference sequence). The CDR3 protein is CASSQGRLGRATIYF. The CDR3 DNA is TGTGCCAGCAGCCAAGGTCGTCTGGGCAGGGCCACCATATATTTT.

This clone was picked up one time. This chain uses TRBV25-1 with TRBJ2-1; possibly TRBD1 or TRBD2 for D (6 bases each). CDR3 length equals 18 residues. Trimming took 2 bases from V and 7 from J, leaving 24 bases between them. Germline-derived CDR1 and CDR2 are MGHDK and SYGVNS. The CDR3 loop is CASSEQAGGGIAGNEQFF. The CDR3 coding sequence is TGTGCCAGCAGTGAACAGGCCGGAGGGGGGATAGCCGGAAATGAGCAGTTCTTC.

The chain carries TRBV4-1 and TRBJ1-1, with TRBD1 as a possible D gene (5 bases). This CDR3 contains 16 residues. With 3 bases removed from V and 5 bases from J, the gap between germline ends came to 19 bases. Germline lookup yields CDR1 MGHRA and CDR2 YSYEKL. The CDR3 loop reads CASSHNYPGRGTEAFF. The DNA for the CDR3 is TGCGCCAGCAGCCATAATTACCCGGGAAGGGGAACTGAAGCTTTCTTT.

The genes are TRBV11-3 and TRBJ2-1, with 14 bases aligning to TRBD2. Germline assignment: CDR1 SGHNT and CDR2 YENEEA. The CDR3 extends over 15 amino acids. The V and J ends lost 5 bases and 9 bases, in that order; junction bases with no gene match: 6. The CDR3 sequence: CASSTGLAGGGEQFF. In DNA form, the CDR3 reads TGTGCCAGCAGCACCGGACTAGCGGGAGGCGGTGAGCAGTTCTTC. Full variable domain (remainder filled in from reference TRBV11-3 and TRBJ2-1): EAGVVQSPRYKIIEKKQPVAFWCNPISGHNTLYWYLQNLGQGPELLIRYENEEAVDDSQLPKDRFSAERLKGVDSTLKIQPAELGDSAVYLCASSTGLAGGGEQFFGPGTRLTVL.

This clone showed up just once. The chain employs TRBV19 and TRBJ2-1; 7 nucleotides line up with TRBD2. J was trimmed by 5 bases and V by 3 bases; bases with no gene match: 25. The CDR3 extends over 21 amino acids. Germline V gives CDR1 LNHDA, CDR2 SQIVND (reference sequence). The CDR3 bases are TGTGCCAGTAGTATCTCTGAGATGGCTCCAGCGGGATGGGAGAGGGACAATGAGCAGTTCTTC. Translated, it gives CASSISEMAPAGWERDNEQFF.

The genes are TRBV10-3 and TRBJ1-5; the match to TRBD1 covers 7 bases. Per the germline V gene, CDR1 is ENHRY and CDR2 is SYGVKD. This CDR3 has 15 amino acids. The junction had 3 bases not matched to a gene; V was cut back by 4 bases and J by 0 bases. CDR3: CAISGTGHSNQPQHF. For the CDR3, the DNA is TGTGCCATCAGTGGGACAGGCCATAGCAATCAGCCCCAGCATTTT.

V usage is TRBV7-2 and J usage is TRBJ1-4, with unresolved D. Trimming took off 0 bases at V and 4 bases at J, with 6 bases between the two ends. The germline V gene has CDR1 SGHTA and CDR2 FQGNSA. The CDR3 spans 14 residues. The CDR3 DNA is TGTGCCAGCAGCTTAGCCGGTAATAATGAAAAACTGTTTTTT. This encodes CASSLAGNNEKLFF.

The rearrangement uses TRBV18 and TRBJ2-7; D remains unclear. The CDR3 contains 15 residues. The V gene's germline CDR1 is KGHSH and CDR2 LQKENI. The ends were cut back, 0 bases at V and 0 bases at J, with 9 bases in the middle. The DNA of the CDR3 is TGTGCCAGCTCACCACCGTCCAGGAGCTCCTACGAGCAGTACTTC. Amino acid sequence: CASSPPSRSSYEQYF.

The chain recombines TRBV5-5 with TRBJ2-1, with 8 bases aligning to TRBD1. The ends lost 3 bases at V and 7 bases at J; junction bases unmatched: 6. This CDR3 region has 14 residues. The germline V gene encodes CDR1 SGHKS and CDR2 YYEKEE (reference sequence). The CDR3 here is CASSSWTGINEQFF. The CDR3 coding sequence is TGTGCCAGCAGCTCGTGGACAGGGATAAATGAGCAGTTCTTC. The full variable domain, rest sourced from reference TRBV5-5 and TRBJ2-1, is DAGVTQSPTHLIKTRGQQVTLRCSPISGHKSVSWYQQVLGQGPQFIFQYYEKEERGRGNFPDRFSARQFPNYSSELNVNALLLGDSALYLCASSSWTGINEQFFGPGTRLTVL.

The gene calls are TRBV3-1 (or the pseudogene TRBV3-2) and TRBJ2-7; D is uncertain. From germline, CDR1 is LGHDT and CDR2 YNNKEL (reference sequence). V lost 8 bases, J lost 3 bases, and 8 bases lay in between. This CDR3 comprises 11 residues. The CDR3 spells CASGAIYEQYF. In nucleotides, the CDR3 is TGTGCCAGCGGCGCCATCTACGAGCAGTACTTC.

The chain recombines TRBV7-2 with TRBJ1-6, with 11 bases lining up with TRBD1. Germline CDR1 and CDR2: SGHTA and FQGNSA. The CDR3 length is 14 residues. With 3 bases clipped from V and 10 bases from J, the junction kept 2 bases outside the gene matches. The CDR3 spells CASSLGTGGSPLHF. The CDR3 DNA sequence: TGTGCCAGCAGCTTGGGGACAGGGGGATCACCCCTCCACTTT.